Listed here are 12 T cell receptor beta chains from one sample, sequenced in a study of cytomegalovirus exposure and HLA in healthy donors. Sequencing was performed with immunoSEQ multiplex PCR; in TCRdb, only in-frame clones are kept and a portion is missing. The sample lists approximately 170,000 clones, 85% occurring once. Sample: PBMCs. The source is a man aged 18 to 29 in good health and CMV-seropositive.

The chain employs TRBV28 and TRBJ1-2, with 8 bases that match TRBD1. Germline trimming cut 6 bases from V and 2 bases from J; bases unmatched to any gene: 2. This CDR3 has 13 amino acids. CDR1 and CDR2 (germline): MDHEN, SYDVKM. CDR3 region: CASSRTGNYGYTF. The DNA for the CDR3 is TGTGCCAGCAGCCGGACAGGGAACTATGGCTACACCTTC.

This clone came up once. V is TRBV27 and J is TRBJ2-5; a possible D gene is TRBD2 (6 bases). This CDR3 is 13 amino acids long. Germline-derived CDR1 and CDR2 are MNHEY and SMNVEV (reference sequence). V was shortened by 6 bases and J by 5 bases, with 13 bases between the two germline ends. Written as DNA, the CDR3 is TGTGCCAGCAGGGGGGGTAGTAGGGAGACCCAGTACTTC. This gives the protein CASRGGSRETQYF.

The V gene is TRBV28, the J gene TRBJ2-7, with D possibly matching TRBD1 (6 bases). The CDR3 spans 13 residues. Germline CDR1 MDHEN, CDR2 SYDVKM. V gave up 6 bases and J gave up 1 base, with 10 bases separating them. The DNA of the CDR3 is TGTGCCAGCAGGTGGGGGCTATCCTACGAGCAGTACTTC. Its translation is CASRWGLSYEQYF.

This rearrangement joins TRBV4-1 to TRBJ2-1; D not resolved. There are 11 residues in the CDR3. CDR1 is MGHRA and CDR2 is YSYEKL in the germline V gene. Trimming pared 1 base from V and 10 bases from J, leaving 5 bases between. The CDR3: CASSQGMEQFF. The CDR3 DNA sequence: TGCGCCAGCAGCCAAGGTATGGAGCAGTTCTTC.

The chain couples TRBV5-4 to TRBJ2-2, with 9 bases lining up with TRBD2. Losses at the gene ends were 9 bases for V and 4 bases for J; bases not matched to a gene: 10. The germline gives CDR1 SGHNT, CDR2 YYREEE (reference sequence). This CDR3 has 15 amino acids. The CDR3 DNA reads TGTGCCACCGGGCGCGGGGGGGAGACCACCGGGGAGCTGTTTTTT. Translation: CATGRGGETTGELFF.

The V and J genes are TRBV18 and TRBJ1-5; D may be TRBD1 (5 bases). Germline loops: CDR1 KGHSH, CDR2 LQKENI. This CDR3 contains 15 residues. The V and J ends lost 4 bases and 2 bases respectively, with 12 bases between them. In DNA form, the CDR3 reads TGTGCCAGCTCACGGACCCAGGGCGGCAATCAGCCCCAGCATTTT. This translates into CASSRTQGGNQPQHF.

CDR3 protein: CASSVDQGHEQYF. CDR3 in DNA: TGTGCCAGCAGCGTAGACCAGGGCCACGAGCAGTACTTC. The chain uses TRBV9 and TRBJ2-7; D perhaps matches TRBD1 (5 bases). Germline-derived CDR1 and CDR2 are SGDLS and YYNGEE. The CDR3 extends over 13 amino acids. Between the trimmed V and J ends, which lost 0 bases and 5 bases, there was a span of 9 bases.

The CDR3: CASSSGRDVNYGYTF. The CDR3 DNA reads TGTGCCAGCAGCTCAGGGAGGGACGTTAACTATGGCTACACCTTC. The V and J genes are TRBV7-2 and TRBJ1-2, with D possibly being TRBD1 (5 bases). Germline CDR1 and CDR2: SGHTA and FQGNSA. The ends were cut back, 4 bases at V and 1 base at J, with 13 bases in the middle. The CDR3 is 15 residues long.

This chain joins TRBV28 and TRBJ2-7, with 9 nucleotides matching TRBD2. Per the germline V gene, CDR1 is MDHEN and CDR2 is SYDVKM. Unmatched junction bases numbered 8, after V lost 4 bases and J lost 1 base. This CDR3 is 16 amino acids long. CDR3 sequence reads: CASSSSGGPLSYEQYF. CDR3 coding DNA: TGTGCCAGCAGTTCCAGCGGGGGGCCTTTATCCTACGAGCAGTACTTC.

This sequence joins TRBV7-9 and TRBJ1-4; 9 bases are a match to TRBD1. CDR3 length equals 15 residues. Germline V gene data show CDR1 as SEHNR and CDR2 as FQNEAQ (reference sequence). The V gene end was trimmed by 5 bases and the J gene end by 8 bases; junction bases not matched to a gene: 9. CDR3 sequence (DNA): TGTGCCAGCAGCCCGGACAGGGGTTCCCGGGAAAAACTGTTTTTT. Protein sequence: CASSPDRGSREKLFF.

The genes are TRBV4-1 and TRBJ1-1, with D possibly being TRBD1 (6 bases). Per germline, CDR1 MGHRA and CDR2 YSYEKL. Trimming removed 0 bases from V and 3 bases from J, with 14 bases in between. The CDR3 length is 16 residues. CDR3 sequence reads: CASSQEGGGVDTEAFF. In DNA, the CDR3 is TGCGCCAGCAGCCAAGAAGGGGGAGGGGTGGACACTGAAGCTTTCTTT.

This clone was seen only once. The V and J genes are TRBV30 and TRBJ1-3, with D perhaps matching TRBD1 (6 bases). The germline V gene has CDR1 GTSNPN and CDR2 SVGIG (reference sequence). The CDR3 is 18 residues long. V was pared by 3 bases and J by 0 bases, with 21 bases between. CDR3 DNA: TGTGCCTGGAGCTGGGGGCAACACCTTGCCGCCTCTGGAAACACCATATATTTT. Protein: CAWSWGQHLAASGNTIYF.